Below are 14 T cell receptor beta chains sequenced from a single sample in a study of OX40 agonist ivuxolimab in advanced cancers. Method: immunoSEQ multiplex PCR; TCRdb's copy keeps in-frame clones and lacks some. This table holds about 78,000 clones, approximately 80% found once. The sequenced sample was CD4+ or CD8+ T cells sorted from blood, obtained in a trial of the OX40 agonist ivuxolimab. All receptors derive from an adult with an advanced solid tumor such as melanoma, head and neck, liver or kidney cancer.

This clone was picked up one time. The chain uses TRBV2 and TRBJ1-4; D call uncertain. The CDR3 sequence is 14 residues long. CDR1 SNHLY and CDR2 FYNNEI come from the germline V gene. V lost 5 bases and J 3 bases, leaving 10 bases between the germline ends. The CDR3 nucleotides read TGTGCCAGCAGTTCCCGGGTCTCTAATGAAAAACTGTTTTTT. Amino acid sequence: CASSSRVSNEKLFF.

The chain employs TRBV19 and TRBJ1-1, with unresolved D. Germline lookup yields CDR1 LNHDA and CDR2 SQIVND (reference sequence). The CDR3 covers 14 residues. The V end was cut by 3 bases, the J end by 2 bases, with 10 bases between. This chain's CDR3 is CASSIWWANTEAFF. Written as DNA, the CDR3 is TGTGCCAGTAGTATCTGGTGGGCAAACACTGAAGCTTTCTTT.

The chain links TRBV29-1 to TRBJ1-1, with 7 bases lining up with TRBD1. The V gene's germline CDR1 is SQVTM and CDR2 ANQGSEA. This CDR3 region has 12 residues. The V and J ends lost 6 bases and 0 bases, in that order; junction bases with no gene match: 1. This chain's CDR3 is CSVGQLNTEAFF. In DNA, the CDR3 is TGCAGCGTGGGACAGTTGAACACTGAAGCTTTCTTT.

This chain joins TRBV5-5 and TRBJ1-4; D remains unclear. This CDR3 is built from 12 residues. Germline lookup yields CDR1 SGHKS and CDR2 YYEKEE (reference sequence). V was clipped by 1 base and J by 5 bases, with 3 bases between them. CDR3 in DNA: TGTGCCAGCAGCTTGTCGAATGAAAAACTGTTTTTT. It specifies CASSLSNEKLFF.

This clone appeared a few times. The chain combines TRBV7-2 with TRBJ1-1; 7 bases agree with TRBD1. The germline V gene has CDR1 SGHTA and CDR2 FQGNSA. The CDR3 is made up of 13 amino acids. After removal of 1 base from V and 7 bases from J, the junction contained 3 bases not matched to a gene. The CDR3 DNA is TGTGCCAGCAGCTTAGACAGGGGAATTGAAGCTTTCTTT. Translating gives CASSLDRGIEAFF.

The J gene is TRBJ1-1, the V gene TRBV2; TRBD1 might be the D (6 bases). V was trimmed by 7 bases and J by 11 bases, leaving 17 bases between them. Germline values: CDR1 SNHLY, CDR2 FYNNEI. This CDR3 contains 12 residues. The CDR3 protein is CASTLDRQVAFF. CDR3 DNA sequence: TGTGCCAGCACCCTTGACCGACAGGTGGCTTTCTTT.

The genes are TRBV28 and TRBJ1-1; weak D call: TRBD1 (5 bases). The CDR3 runs to 15 residues. Germline CDR1 reads MDHEN; CDR2 reads SYDVKM. V dropped 2 bases and J dropped 5 bases, with 15 bases sitting between them. CDR3 DNA: TGTGCCAGCAGTTTAAGGGCAGGGCGATTAACTGAAGCTTTCTTT. As protein: CASSLRAGRLTEAFF.

The gene calls are TRBV29-1 and TRBJ1-3, with no clear D. Germline V gene sequence: CDR1 SQVTM, CDR2 ANQGSEA. The CDR3 contains 14 residues. Trimming removed 2 bases at V and 0 bases at J, with 8 bases between. CDR3 loop: CSVESSYSGNTIYF. As DNA, the CDR3 is TGCAGCGTTGAATCCAGCTACTCTGGAAACACCATATATTTT.

The chain couples TRBV5-6 to TRBJ1-3; D not resolved. There are 17 residues in the CDR3. CDR1 and CDR2 (germline): SGHDT, YYEEEE. V was cut by 4 bases and J by 0 bases, with 17 bases left in between. CDR3 region: CASSLRGSFSSGNTIYF. CDR3 nucleotide sequence: TGTGCCAGCAGCCTACGGGGTTCATTCTCCTCTGGAAACACCATATATTTT.

This clone was seen once. This rearrangement joins TRBV14 to TRBJ1-5; D perhaps matches TRBD1 (5 bases). The CDR3 length is 18 residues. Germline CDR1 reads SGHDN; CDR2 reads FVKESK. The V end was cut by 1 base, the J end by 0 bases, with 16 bases between. CDR3: CASSQASIQGNSNQPQHF. CDR3 nucleotide sequence: TGTGCCAGCAGCCAAGCAAGTATTCAGGGAAATAGCAATCAGCCCCAGCATTTT.

The chain combines TRBV5-1 with TRBJ2-5, with 7 bases fitting TRBD1. The CDR3 length is 14 residues. Looked up from germline, CDR1 is SGHRS and CDR2 is YFSETQ. The junction had 6 bases not matched to a gene; V was cut back by 6 bases and J by 1 base. The chain's CDR3 is CASTKQGSQETQYF. The CDR3 nucleotides read TGCGCCAGCACAAAACAGGGGTCCCAAGAGACCCAGTACTTC.

The chain joins TRBV11-2 to TRBJ1-2, with unresolved D. The CDR3 runs 14 residues. Trimming pared 4 bases from V and 7 bases from J, leaving 16 bases between. Germline V gives CDR1 SGHAT, CDR2 FQNNGV. For the CDR3, the DNA is TGTGCCAGCAGCTCACCCCGGTCGCCCGGTGGCTACACCTTC. Its translation is CASSSPRSPGGYTF.

The rearrangement uses TRBV18 and TRBJ2-7, with 7 bases identical to TRBD1. The CDR3 totals 14 residues. The V and J ends lost 8 bases and 5 bases, in that order; junction bases with no gene match: 12. Germline V CDR1 and CDR2: KGHSH, LQKENI. The CDR3 DNA is TGTGCCAGCACACTCGTAGACAGGGATAACGAGCAGTACTTC. It yields the protein CASTLVDRDNEQYF.

This sequence joins TRBV2 and TRBJ2-5; D is perhaps TRBD1 (6 bases). The CDR3 has 12 residues. The ends were cut back, 5 bases at V and 5 bases at J, with 9 bases in the middle. Germline V gene sequence: CDR1 SNHLY, CDR2 FYNNEI. CDR3 sequence reads: CASSRQGETQYF. CDR3 sequence (DNA): TGTGCCAGCAGTAGGCAGGGGGAGACCCAGTACTTC.